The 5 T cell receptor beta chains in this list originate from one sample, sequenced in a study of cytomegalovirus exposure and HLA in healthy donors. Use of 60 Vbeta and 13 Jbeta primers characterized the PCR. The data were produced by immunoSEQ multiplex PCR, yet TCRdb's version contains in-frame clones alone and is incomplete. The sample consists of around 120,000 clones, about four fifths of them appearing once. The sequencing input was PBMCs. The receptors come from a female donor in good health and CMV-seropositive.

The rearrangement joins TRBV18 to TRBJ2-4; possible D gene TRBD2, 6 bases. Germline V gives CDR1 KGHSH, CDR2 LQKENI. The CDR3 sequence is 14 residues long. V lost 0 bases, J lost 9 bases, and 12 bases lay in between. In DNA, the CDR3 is TGTGCCAGCTCACCACCGGAGGGGACGAGCATTCAGTACTTC. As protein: CASSPPEGTSIQYF.

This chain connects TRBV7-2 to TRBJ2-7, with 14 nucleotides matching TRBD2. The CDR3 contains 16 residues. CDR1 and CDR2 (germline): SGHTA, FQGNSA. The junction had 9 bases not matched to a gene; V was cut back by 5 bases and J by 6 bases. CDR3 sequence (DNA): TGTGCCAGCAGCCTAACCCAGACTAGCGGGGGGGGCGAGCAGTACTTC. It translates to CASSLTQTSGGGEQYF. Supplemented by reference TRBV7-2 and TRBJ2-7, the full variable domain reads GAGVSQSPSNKVTEKGKDVELRCDPISGHTALYWYRQSLGQGLEFLIYFQGNSAPDKSGLPSDRFSAERTGGSVSTLTIQRTQQEDSAVYLCASSLTQTSGGGEQYFGPGTRLTVT.

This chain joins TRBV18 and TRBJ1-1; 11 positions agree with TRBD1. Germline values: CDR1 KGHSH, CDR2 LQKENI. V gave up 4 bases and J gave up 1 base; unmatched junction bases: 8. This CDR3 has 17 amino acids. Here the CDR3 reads CASSRRIGTGGNTEAFF. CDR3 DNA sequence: TGTGCCAGCTCACGGCGAATAGGGACAGGGGGGAACACTGAAGCTTTCTTT. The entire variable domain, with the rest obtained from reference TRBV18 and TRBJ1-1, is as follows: NAGVMQNPRHLVRRRGQEARLRCSPMKGHSHVYWYRQLPEEGLKFMVYLQKENIIDESGMPKERFSAEFPKEGPSILRIQQVVRGDSAAYFCASSRRIGTGGNTEAFFGQGTRLTVV.

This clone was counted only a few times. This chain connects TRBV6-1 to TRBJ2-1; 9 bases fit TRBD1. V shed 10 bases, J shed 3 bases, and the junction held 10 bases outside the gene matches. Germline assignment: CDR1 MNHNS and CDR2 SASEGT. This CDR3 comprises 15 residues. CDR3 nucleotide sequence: TGTGCCATTGGGTCTGGACAGGGGCACTACAATGAGCAGTTCTTC. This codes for CAIGSGQGHYNEQFF.

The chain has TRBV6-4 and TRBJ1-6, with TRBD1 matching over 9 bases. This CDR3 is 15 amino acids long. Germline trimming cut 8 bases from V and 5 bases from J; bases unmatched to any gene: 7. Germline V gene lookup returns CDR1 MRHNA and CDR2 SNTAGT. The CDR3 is CASRPGQGHNSPLHF. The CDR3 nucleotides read TGTGCCAGCCGCCCGGGACAGGGCCATAATTCACCCCTCCACTTT.